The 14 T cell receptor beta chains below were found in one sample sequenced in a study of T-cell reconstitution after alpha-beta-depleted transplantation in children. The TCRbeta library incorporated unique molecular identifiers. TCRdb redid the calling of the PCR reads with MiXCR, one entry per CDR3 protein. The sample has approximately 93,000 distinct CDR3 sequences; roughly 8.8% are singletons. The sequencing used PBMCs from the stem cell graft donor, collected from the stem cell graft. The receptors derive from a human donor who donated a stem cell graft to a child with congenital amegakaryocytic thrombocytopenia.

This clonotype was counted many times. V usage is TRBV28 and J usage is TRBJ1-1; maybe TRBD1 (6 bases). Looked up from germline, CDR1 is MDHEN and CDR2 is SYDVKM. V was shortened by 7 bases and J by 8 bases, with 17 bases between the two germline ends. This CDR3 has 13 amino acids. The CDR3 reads CASNPLGQREAFF. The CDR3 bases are TGTGCCAGCAACCCCCTTGGACAGAGGGAAGCTTTCTTT.

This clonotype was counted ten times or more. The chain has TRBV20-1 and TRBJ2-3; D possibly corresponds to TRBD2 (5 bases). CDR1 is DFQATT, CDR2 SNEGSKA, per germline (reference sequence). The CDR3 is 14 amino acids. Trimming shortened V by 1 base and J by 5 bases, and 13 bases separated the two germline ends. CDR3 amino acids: CSARVSVAKDTQYF. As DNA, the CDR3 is TGCAGTGCTAGAGTGTCGGTAGCGAAAGATACGCAGTATTTT.

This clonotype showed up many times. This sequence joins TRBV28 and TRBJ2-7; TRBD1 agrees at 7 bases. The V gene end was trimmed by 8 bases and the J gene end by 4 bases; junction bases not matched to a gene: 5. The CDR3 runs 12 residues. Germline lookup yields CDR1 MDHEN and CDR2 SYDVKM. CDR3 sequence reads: CASEKTGYEQYF. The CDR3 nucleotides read TGTGCCAGCGAGAAGACAGGGTACGAGCAGTACTTC.

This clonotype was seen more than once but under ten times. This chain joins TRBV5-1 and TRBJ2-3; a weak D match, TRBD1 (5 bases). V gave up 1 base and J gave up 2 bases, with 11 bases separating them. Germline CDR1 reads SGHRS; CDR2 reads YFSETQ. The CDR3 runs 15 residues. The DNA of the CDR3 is TGCGCCAGCAGCTTGATAGGGGCCCCCACAGATACGCAGTATTTT. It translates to CASSLIGAPTDTQYF.

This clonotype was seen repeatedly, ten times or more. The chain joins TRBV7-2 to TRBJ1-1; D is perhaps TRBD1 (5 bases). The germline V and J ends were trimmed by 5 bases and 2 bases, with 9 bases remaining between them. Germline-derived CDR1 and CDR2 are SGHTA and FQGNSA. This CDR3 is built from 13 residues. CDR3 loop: CASSRQPNTEAFF. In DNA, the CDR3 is TGTGCCAGCAGCCGACAGCCTAACACTGAAGCTTTCTTT.

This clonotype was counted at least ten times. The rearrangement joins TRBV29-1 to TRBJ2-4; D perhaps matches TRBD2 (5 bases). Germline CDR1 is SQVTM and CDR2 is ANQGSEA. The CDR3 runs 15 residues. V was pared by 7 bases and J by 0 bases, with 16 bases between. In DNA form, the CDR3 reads TGCAGCGCAATTACTAGAACCCTAGCCAAAAACATTCAGTACTTC. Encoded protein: CSAITRTLAKNIQYF.

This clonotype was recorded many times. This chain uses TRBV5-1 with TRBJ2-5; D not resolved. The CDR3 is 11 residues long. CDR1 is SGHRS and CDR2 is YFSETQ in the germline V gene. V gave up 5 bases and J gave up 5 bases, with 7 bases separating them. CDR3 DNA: TGCGCCAGCAGGATTGTGGAGACCCAGTACTTC. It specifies CASRIVETQYF.

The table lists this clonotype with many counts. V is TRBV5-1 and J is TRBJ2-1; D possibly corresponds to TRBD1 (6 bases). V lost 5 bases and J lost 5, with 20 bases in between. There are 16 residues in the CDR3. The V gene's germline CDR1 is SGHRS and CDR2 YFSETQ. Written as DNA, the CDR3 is TGCGCCAGCAGTACTCAGGGGAAGGTTAGGGACAATGAGCAGTTCTTC. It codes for CASSTQGKVRDNEQFF.

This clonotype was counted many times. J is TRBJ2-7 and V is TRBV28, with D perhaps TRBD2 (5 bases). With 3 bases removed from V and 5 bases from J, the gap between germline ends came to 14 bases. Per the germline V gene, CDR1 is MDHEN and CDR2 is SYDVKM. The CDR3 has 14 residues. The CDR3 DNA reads TGTGCCAGCAGTTTTCCCGGGGATCTAAACGAGCAGTACTTC. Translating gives CASSFPGDLNEQYF.

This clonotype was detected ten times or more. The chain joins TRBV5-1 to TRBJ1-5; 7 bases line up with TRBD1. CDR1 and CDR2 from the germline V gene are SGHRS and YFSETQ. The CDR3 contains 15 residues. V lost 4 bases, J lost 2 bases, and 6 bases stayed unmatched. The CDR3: CASSEGGAGNQPQHF. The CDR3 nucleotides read TGCGCCAGCAGCGAAGGGGGCGCGGGCAATCAGCCCCAGCATTTT.

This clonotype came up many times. The CDR3 coding sequence is TGTGCCAGCTCACTTTCCGGGACCAAGGACACTGAAGCTTTCTTT. It codes for CASSLSGTKDTEAFF. The V and J genes are TRBV18 and TRBJ1-1; TRBD1 might be the D (5 bases). Germline values: CDR1 KGHSH, CDR2 LQKENI. Trimming left V 4 bases short and J 3 bases short, with 15 bases between. The CDR3 is 15 residues long.

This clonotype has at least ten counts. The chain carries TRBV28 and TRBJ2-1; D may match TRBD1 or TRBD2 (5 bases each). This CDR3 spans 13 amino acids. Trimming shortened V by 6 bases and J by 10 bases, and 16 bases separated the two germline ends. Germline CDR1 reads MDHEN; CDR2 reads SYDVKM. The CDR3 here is CASSLLRGGEQFF. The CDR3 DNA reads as TGTGCCAGCAGCTTACTGAGGGGTGGCGAGCAGTTCTTC.

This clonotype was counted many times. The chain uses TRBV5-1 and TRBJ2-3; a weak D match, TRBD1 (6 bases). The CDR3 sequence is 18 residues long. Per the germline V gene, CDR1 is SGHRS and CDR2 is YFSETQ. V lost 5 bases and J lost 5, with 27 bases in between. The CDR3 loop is CASSPTALQTGLEDTQYF. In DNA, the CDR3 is TGCGCCAGCAGTCCAACCGCCTTACAAACAGGGTTGGAAGATACGCAGTATTTT.

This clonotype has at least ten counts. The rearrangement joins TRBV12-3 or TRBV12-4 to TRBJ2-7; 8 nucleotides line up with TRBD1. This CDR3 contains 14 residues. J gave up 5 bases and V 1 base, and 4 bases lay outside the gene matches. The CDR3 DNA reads TGTGCCAGCAGTTTAGTTCAGGGGGCCGACGAGCAGTACTTC. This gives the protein CASSLVQGADEQYF.